Listed below are T cell receptor beta chains from one sample, sequenced in a study of CD8 T cells in ankylosing spondylitis. TCRdb re-called the 5' RACE reads with MiXCR, one entry per CDR3 protein. The repertoire holds about 220,000 distinct CDR3 sequences, roughly 10% seen once, with about 20% in the top ten. Sample: blood, either unsorted or a sorted T cell fraction (not recorded which). The receptors derive from a male donor with ankylosing spondylitis or in good health (not recorded which). CDR3s include the opening cysteine and the closing phenylalanine or tryptophan. The D gene is left open where the match is weak. Clone size is shown for a subset of rows, as once, few, many or a class of expanded clone.

j_gene,v_gene,d_gene,abundance,CDR3nt,CDR3aa
TRBJ2-1,TRBV20-1,TRBD2,many,TGCAGTGCTAGAACGACTAGCGGGGGGATCGATGAGCAGTTCTTC,CSARTTSGGIDEQFF
TRBJ1-5,TRBV6-1,.,many,TGTGCCAGCAGACCATCCTCCGGGGGCGCCTATAGCAATCAGCCCCAGCATTTT,CASRPSSGGAYSNQPQHF
TRBJ2-5,TRBV7-3,TRBD2,few,TGTGCCAGCAGCCTAGGGACTAGCGCACAAGAGACCCAGTACTTC,CASSLGTSAQETQYF
TRBJ2-1,TRBV9,TRBD2,few,TGTGCCAGCAGCGTAGTCCCGGGGGGGCCCACCTCCTACAATGAGCAGTTCTTC,CASSVVPGGPTSYNEQFF
TRBJ1-1,TRBV20-1,.,.,TGCAGTGCTAGATCTGGGGCAGAGAACACTGAAGCTTTCTTT,CSARSGAENTEAFF
TRBJ1-5,TRBV2,.,many,TGTGCCAGCACCTCCGAGGGCAATCAGCCCCAGCATTTT,CASTSEGNQPQHF
TRBJ2-1,TRBV6-5,.,few,TGTGCCAGCAGTCAGAGGGGGAGTGAGCAGTTCTTC,CASSQRGSEQFF
TRBJ1-2,TRBV5-1,.,many,TGCGCCAGCAGCCCGGTGTCCTATGGCTACACCTTC,CASSPVSYGYTF
TRBJ2-1,TRBV20-1,.,many,TGCAGTGCTAGACAGGGGTATGAGCAGTTCTTC,CSARQGYEQFF
TRBJ2-6,TRBV5-6,.,.,TGTGCCAGCAGCCGGCGGGACTCTGGGGCCAACGTCCTGACTTTC,CASSRRDSGANVLTF
TRBJ2-7,TRBV12-3/TRBV12-4,TRBD1,many,TGTGCCAGCAGCCTGGACAGGGGAATCGACGAGCAGTACTTC,CASSLDRGIDEQYF
TRBJ1-2,TRBV15,.,few,TGTGCCACCAGCGCATCGGTGGTGGCTGGCTATGGCTACACCTTC,CATSASVVAGYGYTF
TRBJ1-2,TRBV28,.,many,TGTGCCAGCAGTAGAGGAGGAAACTATGGCTACACCTTC,CASSRGGNYGYTF
TRBJ2-2,TRBV28,.,few,TGTGCCAGCAGGGGGGACTGGTCCGGGGAGCTGTTTTTT,CASRGDWSGELFF
TRBJ1-1,TRBV5-1,.,many,TGCGCCAGCAGCTTGTATGGTCTGAACACTGAAGCTTTCTTT,CASSLYGLNTEAFF
TRBJ1-1,TRBV12-3/TRBV12-4,.,many,TGTGCCAGCAGTTTGATCGGCAGGGCAGCTTTCTTT,CASSLIGRAAFF
TRBJ1-2,TRBV20-1,TRBD1,few,TGCAGTGCCAGGACGGACAGGGGGTTTGGCTACACCTTC,CSARTDRGFGYTF
TRBJ2-3,TRBV12-3/TRBV12-4,TRBD2,.,TGTGCCAGCAGCCTAATTGGGATAGCGGGGGGTCCCACAGATACGCAGTATTTT,CASSLIGIAGGPTDTQYF
TRBJ2-3,TRBV9,TRBD2,few,TGTGCCAGCAGCCCAACTAGCGGGGGGGCGAGCACAGATACGCAGTATTTT,CASSPTSGGASTDTQYF
TRBJ2-7,TRBV3-1,.,.,TGTGCCAGCAGCCAAGATTGGGGGGGCCTCTACGAGCAGTACTTC,CASSQDWGGLYEQYF
TRBJ2-7,TRBV28,TRBD1,many,TGTGCCAGCAGCCCTCCAGGGACAGGACTCTACGAGCAGTACTTC,CASSPPGTGLYEQYF
TRBJ2-2,TRBV5-1,.,many,TGCGCCAGCAGCTCACAGCCTACGAACACCGGGGAGCTGTTTTTT,CASSSQPTNTGELFF
TRBJ2-7,TRBV10-2,.,few,TGCGCCAGCAGTGAAGGATCGTTCGGCTACGAGCAGTACTTC,CASSEGSFGYEQYF
TRBJ2-7,TRBV6-1,.,few,TGTGCCAGCAGTGCTCCGGCCAGGGGCGAAGGGGAGTACTTC,CASSAPARGEGEYF
TRBJ1-2,TRBV12-3/TRBV12-4,.,many,TGTGCCAGCAGCCAAGCGGGGGGTAACTATGGCTACACCTTC,CASSQAGGNYGYTF
TRBJ2-2,TRBV30,.,.,TGTGCCTGGGGCAAGGCGGGGTCCGGGGAGCTGTTTTTT,CAWGKAGSGELFF